Listed here are 26 T cell receptor beta chains from one sample, sequenced in a study of tumor-infiltrating lymphocytes in primary liver carcinoma. Germline DNA was extracted alongside blood RNA, which was obtained from unsorted whole blood. TCR beta cDNA came from about 0.55 ug total RNA, primed with a constant-region primer. Slightly modified ARM-PCR served as the procedure for the TCR beta libraries. These libraries came from three rounds of nested multiplex PCR. For roughly 11 cycles apiece, the opening two PCR rounds ran with TRBV1-TRBV30 forward primers and a C-beta reverse primer. TCRdb reanalysed the multiplex PCR reads using MiXCR and keeps one entry per CDR3 protein. Here the sample spans about 180,000 distinct CDR3 sequences, about 60% being singletons. The specimen sequenced was peripheral blood. The source is a middle-aged man with primary liver carcinoma and hepatitis B virus infection.

V gene TRBV4-1 combines with J gene TRBJ2-2, with a possible D match to TRBD2 (5 bases). CDR3 length equals 15 residues. Per the germline V gene, CDR1 is MGHRA and CDR2 is YSYEKL. Trimming pared 8 bases from V and 8 bases from J, leaving 21 bases between. The CDR3 loop is CASGREGLSTGELFF. DNA of the CDR3: TGCGCCAGCGGACGCGAGGGATTGAGCACTGGGGAGCTGTTTTTT.

J is TRBJ2-7 and V is TRBV11-2, with a tentative D call TRBD2 (5 bases). This CDR3 has 14 residues. Germline CDR1 is SGHAT and CDR2 is FQNNGV. V lost 10 bases to trimming and J lost 2 bases, with 18 bases between them. CDR3 loop: CAKSLTSGAYEQYF. As DNA, the CDR3 is TGTGCCAAGAGCTTAACCAGCGGAGCCTACGAGCAGTACTTC.

The rearrangement uses TRBV4-1 and TRBJ1-5; 7 nucleotides align to TRBD1. V lost 7 bases and J lost 3; bases outside the gene matches: 15. Germline-derived CDR1 and CDR2 are MGHRA and YSYEKL. The CDR3 is 17 amino acids. CDR3 sequence reads: CASNDPLQGFPNQPQHF. DNA of the CDR3: TGCGCCAGCAACGACCCTCTACAGGGGTTCCCCAATCAGCCCCAGCATTTT.

This clonotype was detected only a few times. The chain joins TRBV29-1 to TRBJ2-1, with 7 bases that match TRBD1. From germline, CDR1 is SQVTM and CDR2 ANQGSEA. The CDR3 has 11 amino acids. V lost 7 bases to trimming and J lost 9 bases; unmatched junction nucleotides: 6. This chain's CDR3 is CSAKTGSEQFF. CDR3 sequence (DNA): TGCAGCGCCAAGACAGGGAGTGAGCAGTTCTTC.

The chain joins TRBV12-3 or TRBV12-4 to TRBJ1-5; D remains unclear. This CDR3 comprises 15 residues. Trimming removed 5 bases from V and 0 bases from J, with 11 bases in between. For the CDR3, the DNA is TGTGCCAGCAGTAATTCCCCTTATAGCAATCAGCCCCAGCATTTT. Translated: CASSNSPYSNQPQHF.

Only a few counts were recorded for this clonotype. This chain links TRBV10-3 with TRBJ2-1, with 12 bases lining up with TRBD1. V dropped 5 bases and J dropped 4; count of bases not matched to a gene: 3. Germline loops: CDR1 ENHRY, CDR2 SYGVKD. The length of the CDR3 is 15 residues. CDR3 loop: CAISPGQGAYNEQFF. The DNA for the CDR3 is TGTGCCATCAGTCCGGGACAGGGGGCATACAATGAGCAGTTCTTC.

On this clonotype: A single base separates this from a much larger clone, so it may be a read error. Without the conserved terminal phenylalanine or tryptophan, this CDR3 likely stems from a read error. The chain uses TRBV29-1 and TRBJ1-2, with a possible D match to TRBD1 (5 bases). The ends were cut back, 7 bases at V and 6 bases at J, with 18 bases in the middle. Germline-derived CDR1 and CDR2 are SQVTM and ANQGSEA. This CDR3 spans 13 amino acids. The CDR3, as DNA: TGCAGCGCCAGAGACAGCGGGGAGGATGGCTACACCTCC. Protein product: CSARDSGEDGYTS.

This clonotype was seen just once. Here the CDR3 omits its conserved ending phenylalanine or tryptophan, so a read error is the likely source. V is TRBV7-8 and J is TRBJ2-1, with 8 bases aligning to TRBD1. Losses at the gene ends were 0 bases for V and 4 bases for J; bases not matched to a gene: 14. The CDR3 contains 19 residues. In germline, CDR1 is SGHVS, CDR2 FQNEAQ. CDR3: CASSLARGGTGRSYNEQFL. For the CDR3, the DNA is TGTGCCAGCAGCTTAGCGCGAGGGGGGACAGGCCGCTCTTACAATGAGCAGTTCTTA.

A remark on this clonotype: No conserved phenylalanine or tryptophan is present at the end of the CDR3, so a read error is the likely explanation. CDR3 nucleotides: TGTGCCAGCAGCTCCCTACAAGAGGCCCAGTACCTC. Protein sequence: CASSSLQEAQYL. The chain joins TRBV11-2 to TRBJ2-5; no firm D call. Germline assignment: CDR1 SGHAT and CDR2 FQNNGV. The CDR3 runs 12 residues.

The table lists this clonotype with a few counts. The V and J genes are TRBV6-1 and TRBJ2-7, with TRBD1 matching 8 bases. J lost 5 bases, V lost 11 bases, and 8 bases had no gene match. The CDR3 covers 12 residues. Germline CDR1 MNHNS, CDR2 SASEGT. The CDR3 coding sequence is TGTGCCTCCGGACAGGGAGGCCACGAGCAGTACTTC. Translated, it gives CASGQGGHEQYF.

This clonotype was counted ten times or more. This chain uses TRBV6-5 with TRBJ2-5; the D is unclear. The CDR3 totals 13 residues. CDR1 is MNHEY and CDR2 is SVGAGI in the germline V gene. Trimming took 2 bases from V and 6 from J, leaving 10 bases between them. CDR3 residues: CASSYQVRQTQYF. The DNA of the CDR3 is TGTGCCAGCAGTTACCAGGTCCGACAGACCCAGTACTTC.

Regarding this clonotype: A much larger clone lies a single base off, so this may be a read error. No conserved phenylalanine or tryptophan ends this CDR3, so it is likely a read error. The chain joins TRBV12-3 or TRBV12-4 to TRBJ2-5; 7 bases line up with TRBD2. The CDR3 has 13 residues. The V segment lost 8 bases and the J segment 5 bases; nucleotides outside the gene matches: 8. The CDR3 is CASHGEGEETQYS. CDR3 nucleotides: TGTGCCAGCCACGGGGAGGGAGAGGAGACCCAGTACTCC.

V gene TRBV2 combines with J gene TRBJ2-1; 13 bases map to TRBD2. V was pared by 7 bases and J by 9 bases, with 9 bases of the junction left unmatched. This CDR3 has 15 amino acids. CDR1 is SNHLY, CDR2 FYNNEI, per germline. The CDR3 DNA is TGTGCCAGCACCTCAGGACTAGCGGGAGATGGTGAGCAGTTCTTC. Translation: CASTSGLAGDGEQFF.

The rearrangement joins TRBV10-3 to TRBJ2-2, with a weak D call TRBD2 (6 bases). The germline V gene encodes CDR1 ENHRY and CDR2 SYGVKD. The CDR3 runs to 14 residues. V lost 11 bases and J lost 1, with 14 bases in between. CDR3 DNA sequence: TGTGCCTCCCCGGGACTGGAGAACACCGGGGAGCTGTTTTTT. Translating it yields CASPGLENTGELFF.

This clonotype has just a few counts. The junction shows a germline mismatch at one end, possibly a read error. The gene calls are TRBV12-3 or TRBV12-4 and TRBJ1-1, with TRBD1 as a possible D gene (6 bases). This CDR3 is built from 12 residues. The CDR3 here is CANSLLGQIAFF. The CDR3 nucleotides read TGTGCCAACAGTCTCCTCGGACAGATCGCTTTCTTT.

This clonotype was seen only a few times. V usage is TRBV6-2 or TRBV6-3 and J usage is TRBJ1-1; D is ambiguous. V lost 6 bases and J 2 bases, leaving 22 bases between the germline ends. Looked up from germline, CDR1 is MNHEY and CDR2 is SVGEGT. CDR3 length: 17 residues. In DNA form, the CDR3 reads TGTGCCAGCAGCTGGGCGGGGTATCATGGGATCAACACTGAAGCTTTCTTT. This translates into CASSWAGYHGINTEAFF.

Notes on this clonotype: A much larger clone lies one base from this, so it may be a read error. CDR3 DNA: TGTGCCAACAGTTCGGGACAGGGTCAGTACTTC. Its translation: CANSSGQGQYF. The chain couples TRBV6-5 to TRBJ2-7; TRBD1 agrees at 9 bases. This CDR3 is 11 amino acids long. The V gene's germline CDR1 is MNHEY and CDR2 SVGAGI.

The CDR3 coding sequence is TGTGCCAGCAAACGGACTAGCGGATACAATGAGCAGTTCTTC. Its protein product is CASKRTSGYNEQFF. The V gene is TRBV12-3 or TRBV12-4, the J gene TRBJ2-1; 10 bases map to TRBD2. V was pared by 7 bases and J by 4 bases, with 4 bases of the junction left unmatched. The length of the CDR3 is 14 residues.

In regard to this clonotype: The junction departs from germline at one end; a sequencing error may be responsible. The chain links TRBV6-6 to TRBJ2-7; 7 bases are a match to TRBD2. The CDR3 runs to 15 residues. The germline gives CDR1 MNHNY, CDR2 SVGAGI (reference sequence). The CDR3 protein is CASSYNRDYSYEQYF. In DNA, the CDR3 is TGTGCCAGTAGTTACAACCGGGACTATTCCTACGAGCAGTACTTC.

This chain joins TRBV28 and TRBJ2-5; 8 bases are a match to TRBD2. The CDR3 extends over 16 amino acids. CDR1 is MDHEN, CDR2 SYDVKM, per germline. J gave up 2 bases and V 6 bases, and 11 bases lay outside the gene matches. The CDR3 spells CASSSGLLAGQETQYF. In nucleotides, the CDR3 is TGTGCCAGCAGCTCCGGTCTTTTAGCGGGACAAGAGACCCAGTACTTC.

This clonotype showed up just once. At one end the junction does not follow the germline gene, possibly because of a read error. V usage is TRBV5-5 and J usage is TRBJ2-6, with D possibly being TRBD1 (5 bases). Germline CDR1 SGHKS, CDR2 YYEKEE (reference sequence). The CDR3 length is 17 residues. The CDR3 sequence is CASSLAPPGSGAYVLTF. CDR3 nucleotide sequence: TGTGCCAGCAGCTTGGCCCCCCCGGGCTCTGGGGCCTACGTCCTGACTTTC.

This clonotype is medium-sized within its sample. The chain carries TRBV11-2 and TRBJ1-2, with D uncertain. Germline V CDR1 and CDR2: SGHAT, FQNNGV. This CDR3 comprises 16 residues. Trimming took off 1 base at V and 4 bases at J, with 16 bases between the two ends. The DNA for the CDR3 is TGTGCCAGCAGCTTAGGTGGTGCAGGTACCCTCTATGGCTACACCTTC. Its translation is CASSLGGAGTLYGYTF.

The table lists this clonotype with a few counts. A read error may explain this, as a much larger clone is one base away. The rearrangement uses TRBV14 and TRBJ2-7; perhaps TRBD1 as D (5 bases). This CDR3 region has 12 residues. Germline V gene lookup returns CDR1 SGHDN and CDR2 FVKESK. CDR3 amino acids: CATSLLGREQYF. For the CDR3, the DNA is TGTGCCACCAGCCTGCTGGGGCGAGAGCAGTACTTC.

In this sample, this clonotype turned up once. A read error may produce the germline difference seen at one junction end. V and J are TRBV10-3 and TRBJ2-1, with D hard to call. Germline lookup yields CDR1 ENHRY and CDR2 SYGVKD. CDR3 size: 16 residues. The DNA for the CDR3 is TGTGCCGTCAGTGAGTCGGAAGGGCTTGGGGACAATGAGCAGTTCTTC. Translation gives CAVSESEGLGDNEQFF.

V is TRBV24-1 and J is TRBJ2-1; TRBD2 matches 9 bases. Per the germline V gene, CDR1 is KGHDR and CDR2 is SFDVKD. The V and J ends lost 5 bases and 5 bases, in that order; junction bases with no gene match: 3. The CDR3 is made up of 14 amino acids. The CDR3 DNA sequence: TGTGCCACCAGTGGGTCTAGCGGGGACAATGAGCAGTTCTTC. Amino acid sequence: CATSGSSGDNEQFF.

In this sample, this clonotype turned up a few times. The V call is TRBV10-2, the J call TRBJ2-3; maybe TRBD2 (5 bases). The V end was cut by 8 bases, the J end by 8 bases, with 26 bases between. Per germline, CDR1 WSHSY and CDR2 SAAADI. The CDR3 covers 16 residues. CDR3 nucleotides: TGCGCCAGCCGAGGGCCCGAGGTCGGGCGGGCCACTACGCAGTATTTT. Its protein product is CASRGPEVGRATTQYF.